This TCR beta chain was captured by sequencing in a study of T cell responses to AZD1222 COVID-19 vaccine. Libraries were prepared by immunoSEQ multiplex PCR; TCRdb keeps only in-frame clonotypes and omits some of them. The sample contains 75,000 to 90,000 clones, over 75% of which appear only once. Trimming pared 1 base from V and 9 bases from J, leaving 22 bases between. This CDR3 is built from 17 residues. Germline V lookup: CDR1 LGHNA, CDR2 YNFKEQ. This TCR was recovered from an adult who received the AZD1222 COVID-19 vaccine. The V call is TRBV4-2, the J call TRBJ2-1; D is possibly TRBD2 (5 bases). The specimen was peripheral blood, collected 28 days after the second AZD1222 dose. CDR3 nucleotide sequence: TGTGCCAGCAGCCAAGTTTTTCGGGGTCGAAGCGAAACTGAGCAGTTCTTC. It translates to CASSQVFRGRSETEQFF.